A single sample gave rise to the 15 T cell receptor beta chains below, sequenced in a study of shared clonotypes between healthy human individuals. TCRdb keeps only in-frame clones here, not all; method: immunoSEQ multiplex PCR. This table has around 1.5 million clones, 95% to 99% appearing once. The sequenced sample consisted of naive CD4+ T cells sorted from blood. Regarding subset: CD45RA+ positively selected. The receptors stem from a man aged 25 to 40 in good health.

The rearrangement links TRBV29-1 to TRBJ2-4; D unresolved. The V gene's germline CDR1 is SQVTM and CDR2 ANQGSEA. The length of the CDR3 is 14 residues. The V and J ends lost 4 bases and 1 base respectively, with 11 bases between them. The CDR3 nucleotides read TGCAGCGTTGCTGGGGTCGGCGCCAAAAACATTCAGTACTTC. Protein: CSVAGVGAKNIQYF.

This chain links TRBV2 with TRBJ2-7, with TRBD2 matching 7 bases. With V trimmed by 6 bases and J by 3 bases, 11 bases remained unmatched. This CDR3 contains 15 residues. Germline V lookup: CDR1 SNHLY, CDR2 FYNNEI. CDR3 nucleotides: TGTGCCAGCAGAGCCGGGACTACCTACTTCTACGAGCAGTACTTC. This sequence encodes CASRAGTTYFYEQYF.

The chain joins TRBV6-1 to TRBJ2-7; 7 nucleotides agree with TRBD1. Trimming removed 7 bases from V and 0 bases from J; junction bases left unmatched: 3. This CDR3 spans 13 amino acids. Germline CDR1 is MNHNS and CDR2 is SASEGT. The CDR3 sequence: CASKPGGSYEQYF. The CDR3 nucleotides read TGTGCCAGCAAACCAGGGGGCTCCTACGAGCAGTACTTC.

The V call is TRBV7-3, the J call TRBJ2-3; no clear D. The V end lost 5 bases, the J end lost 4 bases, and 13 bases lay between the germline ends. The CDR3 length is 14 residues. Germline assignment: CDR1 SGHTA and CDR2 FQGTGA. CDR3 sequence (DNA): TGTGCCAGCAGCCCCAACCGGGTCGCAGATACGCAGTATTTT. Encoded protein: CASSPNRVADTQYF.

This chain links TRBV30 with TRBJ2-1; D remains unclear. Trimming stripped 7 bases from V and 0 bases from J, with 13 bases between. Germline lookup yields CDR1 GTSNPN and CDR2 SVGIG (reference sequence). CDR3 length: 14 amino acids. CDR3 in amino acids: CASCWASSYNEQFF. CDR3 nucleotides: TGTGCCTCATGTTGGGCTTCCTCCTACAATGAGCAGTTCTTC.

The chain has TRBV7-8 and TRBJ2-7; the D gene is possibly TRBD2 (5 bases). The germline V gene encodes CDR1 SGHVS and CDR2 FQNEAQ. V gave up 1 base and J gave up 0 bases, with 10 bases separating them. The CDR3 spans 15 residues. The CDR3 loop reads CASSLERKSSYEQYF. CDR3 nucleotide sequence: TGTGCCAGCAGCTTAGAGCGGAAGAGCTCCTACGAGCAGTACTTC.

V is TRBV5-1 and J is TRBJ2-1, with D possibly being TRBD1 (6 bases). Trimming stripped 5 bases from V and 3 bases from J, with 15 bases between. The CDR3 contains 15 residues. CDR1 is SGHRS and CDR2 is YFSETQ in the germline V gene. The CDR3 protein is CASRSQGANYNEQFF. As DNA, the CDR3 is TGCGCCAGCAGATCACAGGGTGCGAACTACAATGAGCAGTTCTTC.

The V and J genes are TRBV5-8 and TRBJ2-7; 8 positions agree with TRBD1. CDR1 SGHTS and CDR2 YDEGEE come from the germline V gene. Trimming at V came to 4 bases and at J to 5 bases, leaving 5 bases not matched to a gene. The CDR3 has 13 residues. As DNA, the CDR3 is TGTGCCAGCAGCGCGTTACAGGGGGACGAGCAGTACTTC. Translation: CASSALQGDEQYF.

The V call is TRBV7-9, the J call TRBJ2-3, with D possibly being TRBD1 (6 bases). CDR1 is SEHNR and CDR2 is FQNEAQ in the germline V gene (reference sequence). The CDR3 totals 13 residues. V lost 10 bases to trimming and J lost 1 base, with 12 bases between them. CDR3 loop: CAIMPGGTDTQYF. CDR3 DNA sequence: TGTGCCATCATGCCAGGGGGCACAGATACGCAGTATTTT.

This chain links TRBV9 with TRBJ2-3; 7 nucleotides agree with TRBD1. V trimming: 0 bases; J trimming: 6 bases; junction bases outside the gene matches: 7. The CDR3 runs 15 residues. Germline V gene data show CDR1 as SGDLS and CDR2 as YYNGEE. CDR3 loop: CASSVEGAAGDTQYF. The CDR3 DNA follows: TGTGCCAGCAGCGTAGAGGGGGCCGCCGGTGATACGCAGTATTTT.

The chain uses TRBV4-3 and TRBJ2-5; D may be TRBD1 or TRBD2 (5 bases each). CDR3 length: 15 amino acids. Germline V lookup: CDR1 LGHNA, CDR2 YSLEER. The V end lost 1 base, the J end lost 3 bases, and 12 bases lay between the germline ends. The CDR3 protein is CASSQVNQGEETQYF. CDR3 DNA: TGCGCCAGCAGCCAAGTAAACCAGGGAGAAGAGACCCAGTACTTC.

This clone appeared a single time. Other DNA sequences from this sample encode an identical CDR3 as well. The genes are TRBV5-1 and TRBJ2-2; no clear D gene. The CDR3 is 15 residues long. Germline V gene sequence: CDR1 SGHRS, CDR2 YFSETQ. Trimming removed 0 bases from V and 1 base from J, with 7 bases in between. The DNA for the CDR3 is TGCGCCAGCAGCTTGGCCCCACTGAACACCGGGGAGCTGTTTTTT. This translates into CASSLAPLNTGELFF.

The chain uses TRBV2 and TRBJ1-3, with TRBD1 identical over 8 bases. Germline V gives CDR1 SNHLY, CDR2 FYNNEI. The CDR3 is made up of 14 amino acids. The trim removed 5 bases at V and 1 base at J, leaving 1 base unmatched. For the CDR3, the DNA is TGTGCCAGCAGTCGACAGGGGTCTGGAAACACCATATATTTT. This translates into CASSRQGSGNTIYF.

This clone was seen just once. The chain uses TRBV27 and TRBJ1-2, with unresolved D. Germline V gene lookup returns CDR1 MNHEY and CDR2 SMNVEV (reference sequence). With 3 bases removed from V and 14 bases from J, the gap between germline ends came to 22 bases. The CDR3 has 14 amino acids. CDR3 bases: TGTGCCAGCAGTTTCAGCGACGGCGCTTCAGGTCAGACCTTC. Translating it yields CASSFSDGASGQTF.

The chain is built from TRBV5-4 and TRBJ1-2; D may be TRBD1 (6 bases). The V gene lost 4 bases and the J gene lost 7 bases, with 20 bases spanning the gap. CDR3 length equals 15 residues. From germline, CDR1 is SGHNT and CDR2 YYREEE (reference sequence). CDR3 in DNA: TGTGCCAGCAGCATTACAGGGTCAGGTGCGGGTGGCTACACCTTC. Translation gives CASSITGSGAGGYTF.